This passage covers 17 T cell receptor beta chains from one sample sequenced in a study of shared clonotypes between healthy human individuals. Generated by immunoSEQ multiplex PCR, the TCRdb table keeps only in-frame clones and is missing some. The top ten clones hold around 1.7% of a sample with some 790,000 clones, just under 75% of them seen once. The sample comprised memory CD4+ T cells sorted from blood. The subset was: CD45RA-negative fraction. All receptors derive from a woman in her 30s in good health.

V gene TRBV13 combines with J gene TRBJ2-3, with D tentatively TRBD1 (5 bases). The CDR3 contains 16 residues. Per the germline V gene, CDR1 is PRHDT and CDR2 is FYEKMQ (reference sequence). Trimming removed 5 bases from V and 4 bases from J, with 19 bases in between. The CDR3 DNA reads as TGTGCCAGCAGCCTAATCAGGGCAAACTCCCCAGATACGCAGTATTTT. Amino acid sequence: CASSLIRANSPDTQYF.

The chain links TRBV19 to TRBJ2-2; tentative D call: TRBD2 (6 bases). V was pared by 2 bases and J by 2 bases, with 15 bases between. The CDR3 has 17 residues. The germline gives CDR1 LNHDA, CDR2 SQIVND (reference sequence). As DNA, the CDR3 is TGTGCCAGTAGTATACGCACCACGGGAGCAAACACCGGGGAGCTGTTTTTT. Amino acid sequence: CASSIRTTGANTGELFF. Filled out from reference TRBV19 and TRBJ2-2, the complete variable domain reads DGGITQSPKYLFRKEGQNVTLSCEQNLNHDAMYWYRQDPGQGLRLIYYSQIVNDFQKGDIAEGYSVSREKKESFPLTVTSAQKNPTAFYLCASSIRTTGANTGELFFGEGSRLTVL.

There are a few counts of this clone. Written as DNA, the CDR3 is TGCAGCGTTGAAGGGCGGGAGAGCACTGAAGCTTTCTTT. Amino acids: CSVEGRESTEAFF. The chain has TRBV29-1 and TRBJ1-1, with D unclear. Germline V gene sequence: CDR1 SQVTM, CDR2 ANQGSEA. V gave up 1 base and J gave up 4 bases, with 10 bases separating them. This CDR3 has 13 amino acids.

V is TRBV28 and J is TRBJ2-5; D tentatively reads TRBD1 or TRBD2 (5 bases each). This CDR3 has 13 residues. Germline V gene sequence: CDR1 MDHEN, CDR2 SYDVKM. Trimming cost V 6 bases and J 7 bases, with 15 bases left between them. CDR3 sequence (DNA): TGTGCCAGCAGCTCGGGGCGGGCTGCGACCCAGTACTTC. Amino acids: CASSSGRAATQYF.

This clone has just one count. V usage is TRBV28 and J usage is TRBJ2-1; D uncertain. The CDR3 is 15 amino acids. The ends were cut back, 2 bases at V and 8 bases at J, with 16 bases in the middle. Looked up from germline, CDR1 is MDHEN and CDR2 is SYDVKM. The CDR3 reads CASSLSPPVGHEQFF. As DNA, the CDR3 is TGTGCCAGCAGTTTAAGTCCCCCGGTCGGGCATGAGCAGTTCTTC.

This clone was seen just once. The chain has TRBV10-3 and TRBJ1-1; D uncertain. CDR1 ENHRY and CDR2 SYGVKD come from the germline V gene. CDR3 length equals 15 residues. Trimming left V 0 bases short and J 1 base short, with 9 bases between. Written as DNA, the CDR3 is TGTGCCATCAGTGAGTCTGGGCACTCGAACACTGAAGCTTTCTTT. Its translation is CAISESGHSNTEAFF.

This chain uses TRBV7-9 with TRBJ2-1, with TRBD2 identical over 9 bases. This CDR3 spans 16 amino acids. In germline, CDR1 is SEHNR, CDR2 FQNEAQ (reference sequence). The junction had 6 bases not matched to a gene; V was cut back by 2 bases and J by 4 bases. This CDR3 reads CASSLWASGTYNEQFF. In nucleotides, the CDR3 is TGTGCCAGCAGCTTATGGGCTAGCGGGACGTACAATGAGCAGTTCTTC.

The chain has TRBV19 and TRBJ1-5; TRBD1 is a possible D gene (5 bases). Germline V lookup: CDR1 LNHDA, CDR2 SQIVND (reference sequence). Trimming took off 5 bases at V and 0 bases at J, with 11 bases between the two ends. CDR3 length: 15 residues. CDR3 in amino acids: CASSWGSHSNQPQHF. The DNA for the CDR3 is TGTGCCAGTAGTTGGGGCAGCCATAGCAATCAGCCCCAGCATTTT.

For the CDR3, the DNA is TGTGCCAGCACCGAACAGGGGCAAGACACAGATACGCAGTATTTT. Its translation is CASTEQGQDTDTQYF. J is TRBJ2-3 and V is TRBV2; TRBD1 matches 7 bases. Germline CDR1 reads SNHLY; CDR2 reads FYNNEI. V lost 7 bases to trimming and J lost 2 bases; unmatched junction nucleotides: 9. The CDR3 contains 15 residues. The full variable domain, its missing parts supplied by reference TRBV2 and TRBJ2-3, is EPEVTQTPSHQVTQMGQEVILRCVPISNHLYFYWYRQILGQKVEFLVSFYNNEISEKSEIFDDQFSVERPDGSNFTLKIRSTKLEDSAMYFCASTEQGQDTDTQYFGPGTRLTVL.

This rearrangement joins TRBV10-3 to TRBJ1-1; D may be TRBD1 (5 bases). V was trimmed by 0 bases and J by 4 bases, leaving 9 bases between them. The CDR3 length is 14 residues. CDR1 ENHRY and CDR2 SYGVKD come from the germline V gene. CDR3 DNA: TGTGCCATCAGTGAGTCAGGGGCCTCCACTGAAGCTTTCTTT. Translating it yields CAISESGASTEAFF.

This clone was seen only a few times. The CDR3 reads CACRVAGGSSHEQYF. The CDR3 region has the DNA TGTGCCTGCCGGGTAGCGGGAGGGTCGTCCCACGAGCAGTACTTC. The chain employs TRBV28 and TRBJ2-7; 11 bases match TRBD2. The CDR3 runs to 15 residues. Germline V gene lookup returns CDR1 MDHEN and CDR2 SYDVKM. The junction had 14 bases not matched to a gene; V was cut back by 11 bases and J by 5 bases.

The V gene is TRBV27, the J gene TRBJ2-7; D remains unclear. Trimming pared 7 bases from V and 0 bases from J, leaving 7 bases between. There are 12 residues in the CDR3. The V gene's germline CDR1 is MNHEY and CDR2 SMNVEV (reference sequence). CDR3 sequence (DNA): TGTGCCAGCATGGGTTTCTCCTACGAGCAGTACTTC. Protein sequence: CASMGFSYEQYF.

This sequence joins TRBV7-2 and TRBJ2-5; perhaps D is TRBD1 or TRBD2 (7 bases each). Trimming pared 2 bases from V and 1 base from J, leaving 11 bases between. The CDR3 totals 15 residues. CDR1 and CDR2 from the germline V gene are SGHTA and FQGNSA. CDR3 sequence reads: CASSLQGGPQETQYF. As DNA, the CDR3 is TGTGCCAGCAGCTTACAGGGGGGGCCCCAAGAGACCCAGTACTTC.

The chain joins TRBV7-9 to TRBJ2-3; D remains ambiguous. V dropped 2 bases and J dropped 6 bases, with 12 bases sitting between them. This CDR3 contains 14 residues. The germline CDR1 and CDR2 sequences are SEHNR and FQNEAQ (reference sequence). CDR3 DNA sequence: TGTGCCAGCAGCTTACTCGGGCCAGCGGATACGCAGTATTTT. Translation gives CASSLLGPADTQYF. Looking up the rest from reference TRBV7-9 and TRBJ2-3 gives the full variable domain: DTGVSQNPRHKITKRGQNVTFRCDPISEHNRLYWYRQTLGQGPEFLTYFQNEAQLEKSRLLSDRFSAERPKGSFSTLEIQRTEQGDSAMYLCASSLLGPADTQYFGPGTRLTVL.

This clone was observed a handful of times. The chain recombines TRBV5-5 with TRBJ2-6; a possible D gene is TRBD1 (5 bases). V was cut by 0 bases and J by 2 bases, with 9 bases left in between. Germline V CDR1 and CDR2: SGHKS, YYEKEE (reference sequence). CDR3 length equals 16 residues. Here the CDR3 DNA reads TGTGCCAGCAGCTTGGGGCCAGGGACTGGGGCCAACGTCCTGACTTTC. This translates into CASSLGPGTGANVLTF. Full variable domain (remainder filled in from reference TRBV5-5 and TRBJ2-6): DAGVTQSPTHLIKTRGQQVTLRCSPISGHKSVSWYQQVLGQGPQFIFQYYEKEERGRGNFPDRFSARQFPNYSSELNVNALLLGDSALYLCASSLGPGTGANVLTFGAGSRLTVL.

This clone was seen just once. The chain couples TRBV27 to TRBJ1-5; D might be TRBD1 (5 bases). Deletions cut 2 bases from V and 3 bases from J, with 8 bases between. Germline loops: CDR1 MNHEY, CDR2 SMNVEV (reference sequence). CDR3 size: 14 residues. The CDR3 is CASSLRGTNQPQHF. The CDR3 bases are TGTGCCAGCAGTTTACGCGGGACCAATCAGCCCCAGCATTTT.

CDR3 sequence (DNA): TGCGCCAGCAGCCTCTCGGGACAGGGGAACACCGGGGAGCTGTTTTTT. It specifies CASSLSGQGNTGELFF. The rearrangement uses TRBV5-1 and TRBJ2-2; 9 bases are a match to TRBD1. Trimming took 4 bases from V and 1 from J; bases not matched to a gene: 5. The CDR3 contains 16 residues. The germline CDR1 and CDR2 sequences are SGHRS and YFSETQ.